Listed below are T cell receptor beta chains from one sample, sequenced in a study of T cell responses to AZD1222 COVID-19 vaccine. The data were produced by immunoSEQ multiplex PCR, yet TCRdb's version contains in-frame clones alone and is incomplete. This table holds more than 80,000 clones, 70% to 90% found once. This material consisted of peripheral blood, taken 28 days after the second AZD1222 dose. Source of these receptors: an adult who received the AZD1222 COVID-19 vaccine. Both conserved end residues are part of each CDR3. D genes are given only for firm matches. Rows may omit the clone size; those that give it use once, few, many or a size class.

v_call	clone_size	j_call	d_call	cdr3_aa	cdr3_nt
TRBV28	once	TRBJ1-5	NA	CASSLTPNQPQHF	TGTGCCAGCAGTTTGACCCCAAATCAGCCCCAGCATTTT
TRBV20-1	NA	TRBJ1-2	NA	CSARAFSGYTF	TGCAGTGCTAGAGCATTTAGTGGCTACACCTTC
TRBV6-5	NA	TRBJ1-5	NA	CASRGGESWQPQHF	TGTGCCAGCAGGGGCGGGGAAAGCTGGCAGCCCCAGCATTTT
TRBV19	NA	TRBJ2-7	NA	CASSTPHSRYEQYF	TGTGCCAGTAGTACCCCTCATAGTAGGTACGAGCAGTACTTC
TRBV4-1	NA	TRBJ1-6	NA	CASSQDPAAYNSPLHF	TGCGCCAGCAGCCAAGACCCGGCCGCCTATAATTCACCCCTCCACTTT
TRBV7-8	NA	TRBJ2-7	TRBD2	CASSRGTSGTPYEQYF	TGTGCCAGCAGCCGAGGGACTAGCGGTACACCCTACGAGCAGTACTTC
TRBV27	NA	TRBJ1-2	NA	CASSPRGLHGYTF	TGTGCCAGCAGTCCTAGGGGTCTGCATGGCTACACCTTC
TRBV18	NA	TRBJ2-3	NA	CASSPLSGTDTQYF	TGTGCCAGCTCACCACTCTCTGGCACAGATACGCAGTATTTT
TRBV5-6	NA	TRBJ1-4	NA	CASSLMGSGRPRKLFF	TGTGCCAGCAGCTTGATGGGTTCAGGGCGCCCCAGGAAACTGTTTTTT
TRBV12-3/TRBV12-4	NA	TRBJ1-5	NA	CASRRDLNQPQHF	TGTGCCAGCAGGCGGGACCTCAATCAGCCCCAGCATTTT
TRBV20-1	NA	TRBJ2-3	NA	CSASADTQYF	TGCAGTGCTAGTGCAGATACGCAGTATTTT
TRBV24-1	NA	TRBJ1-2	NA	CATSGQGYGYTF	TGTGCCACCAGTGGGCAGGGGTATGGCTACACCTTC
TRBV27	NA	TRBJ2-7	NA	CASSFQRSGSYEQYF	TGTGCCAGCAGTTTTCAGAGGTCGGGATCCTACGAGCAGTACTTC
TRBV3-1/TRBV3-2	NA	TRBJ2-7	TRBD2	CASALGGTRFEQYF	TGTGCCAGCGCATTGGGTGGGACTAGATTCGAGCAGTACTTC
TRBV19	few	TRBJ2-7	TRBD1	CASSVAPGGYEQYF	TGTGCCAGTAGTGTCGCCCCAGGGGGCTACGAGCAGTACTTC
TRBV5-1	NA	TRBJ1-2	NA	CASSEGFGVNYGYTF	TGCGCCAGCAGCGAGGGGTTCGGGGTCAACTATGGCTACACCTTC
TRBV19	NA	TRBJ2-2	TRBD2	CASSIRLAGASSTGELFF	TGTGCCAGTAGTATTAGACTAGCGGGAGCGTCCTCGACAGGGGAGCTGTTTTTT
TRBV7-9	NA	TRBJ2-2	NA	CASSPGQNTGELFF	TGTGCCAGCAGCCCGGGACAGAACACCGGGGAGCTGTTTTTT
TRBV10-3	NA	TRBJ1-5	NA	CATRRESNQPQHF	TGTGCCACGAGGAGAGAGAGCAATCAGCCCCAGCATTTT
TRBV7-8	NA	TRBJ2-2	TRBD1	CASSPRQTGIGGELFF	TGTGCCAGCAGCCCCAGACAGACAGGGATCGGAGGGGAGCTGTTTTTT
TRBV2	NA	TRBJ1-4	NA	CASNDRPDEKLFF	TGTGCCAGCAACGACAGGCCGGATGAAAAACTGTTTTTT
TRBV6-6	NA	TRBJ2-3	TRBD2	CASSIAGGSTDTQYF	TGTGCCAGCAGCATAGCGGGAGGAAGCACAGATACGCAGTATTTT
TRBV3-1/TRBV3-2	NA	TRBJ1-3	NA	CASSQGSQAGNTIYF	TGTGCCAGCAGCCAAGGGTCCCAGGCTGGAAACACCATATATTTT
TRBV7-2	once	TRBJ2-3	NA	CASSPRTDTQYF	TGTGCCAGCAGCCCTAGGACAGATACGCAGTATTTT
TRBV28	NA	TRBJ2-5	NA	CASSLGVLETQYF	TGTGCCAGCAGTTTAGGGGTTTTGGAGACCCAGTACTTC
TRBV19	medium-sized	TRBJ1-2	NA	CASSTTGGDGYTF	TGTGCCAGTAGTACAACCGGGGGGGATGGCTACACCTTC
TRBV18	NA	TRBJ1-1	NA	CASSGLDGRNTEAFF	TGTGCCAGCTCAGGGCTTGACGGGAGGAACACTGAAGCTTTCTTT
TRBV19	NA	TRBJ2-2	NA	CASAETVPGELFF	TGTGCCAGTGCCGAGACAGTACCAGGGGAGCTGTTTTTT
TRBV6-2/TRBV6-3	NA	TRBJ1-6	NA	CASSYRVGSQRSLHF	TGTGCCAGCAGTTACCGGGTGGGCAGCCAAAGATCCCTCCACTTT
TRBV3-1/TRBV3-2	few	TRBJ1-6	NA	CASSQLFVTSSYNSPLHF	TGTGCCAGCAGCCAATTATTTGTGACGAGCTCCTATAATTCACCCCTCCACTTT
TRBV5-1	NA	TRBJ2-5	NA	CASKLSGDQWETQYF	TGCGCCAGTAAGCTCTCAGGGGACCAGTGGGAGACCCAGTACTTC
TRBV6-4	NA	TRBJ1-6	NA	CASRTDYNSPLHF	TGTGCCAGCAGGACGGACTATAATTCACCCCTCCACTTT
TRBV7-9	NA	TRBJ2-7	TRBD2	CASSFLSGSWKQYF	TGTGCCAGCAGCTTCCTAAGCGGGAGTTGGAAGCAGTACTTC
TRBV7-6	NA	TRBJ2-6	NA	CASSLAGGTVSGANVLTF	TGTGCCAGCAGCTTAGCGGGGGGAACCGTCTCTGGGGCCAACGTCCTGACTTTC